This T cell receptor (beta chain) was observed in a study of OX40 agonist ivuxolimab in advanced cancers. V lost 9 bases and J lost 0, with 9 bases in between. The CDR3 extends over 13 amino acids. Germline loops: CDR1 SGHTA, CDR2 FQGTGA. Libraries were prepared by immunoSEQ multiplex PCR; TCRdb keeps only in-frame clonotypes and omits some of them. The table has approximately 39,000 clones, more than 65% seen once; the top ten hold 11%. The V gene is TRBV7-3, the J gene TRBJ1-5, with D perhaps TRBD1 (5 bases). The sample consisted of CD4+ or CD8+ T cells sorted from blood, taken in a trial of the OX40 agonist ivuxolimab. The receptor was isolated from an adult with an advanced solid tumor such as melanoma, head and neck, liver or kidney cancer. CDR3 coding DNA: TGTGCCAGTGGGACCGATAGCAATCAGCCCCAGCATTTT. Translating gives CASGTDSNQPQHF.